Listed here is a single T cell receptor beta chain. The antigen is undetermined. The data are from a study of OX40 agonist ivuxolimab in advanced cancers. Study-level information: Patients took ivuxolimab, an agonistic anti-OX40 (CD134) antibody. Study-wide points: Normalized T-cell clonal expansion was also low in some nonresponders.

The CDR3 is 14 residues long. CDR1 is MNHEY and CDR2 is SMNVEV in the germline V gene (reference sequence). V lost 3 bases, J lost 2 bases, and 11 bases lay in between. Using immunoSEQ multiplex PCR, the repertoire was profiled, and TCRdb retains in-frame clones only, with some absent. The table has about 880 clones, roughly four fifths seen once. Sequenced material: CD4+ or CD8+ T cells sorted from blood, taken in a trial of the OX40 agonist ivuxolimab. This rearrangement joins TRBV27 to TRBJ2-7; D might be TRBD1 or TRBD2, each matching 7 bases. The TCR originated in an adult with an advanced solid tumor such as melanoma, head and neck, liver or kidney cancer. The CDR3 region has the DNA TGTGCCAGCAGTTTCTCAGGGGGGGCCTACGAGCAGTACTTC. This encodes CASSFSGGAYEQYF.